The 20 T cell receptor beta chains listed next were all sequenced from one sample in a study of post-analysis software for immune sequencing data. Findings and caveats of the study: Compared with controls, patients had more of five TRBV segments, including TRBV5-6, TRBV5-1 and TRBV20-1.

Their antigens are not known. cDNA libraries of TCR beta carried unique molecular identifiers. Using its own MiXCR run on the PCR reads, TCRdb lists one record per CDR3 protein. The sample shows some 800,000 distinct CDR3 sequences, around 46% of them seen only once. The sequenced material came from blood. Receptor source: a girl under 18 with multiple sclerosis.

This clonotype was counted between two and nine times. The chain links TRBV7-6 to TRBJ1-2; D uncertain. The CDR3 contains 13 residues. The V end was cut by 5 bases, the J end by 8 bases, with 15 bases between. The germline gives CDR1 SGHVS, CDR2 FNYEAQ. CDR3 nucleotide sequence: TGTGCCAGCAGCCCTTCAACGGGGTTGGGCTACACCTTC. This sequence encodes CASSPSTGLGYTF.

The genes are TRBV6-5 and TRBJ2-7, with D hard to call. The CDR3 has 14 amino acids. The germline gives CDR1 MNHEY, CDR2 SVGAGI. The V gene lost 2 bases and the J gene lost 0 bases, with 8 bases spanning the gap. This CDR3 reads CASSYAPDSYEQYF. The CDR3 DNA sequence: TGTGCCAGCAGTTACGCCCCGGACTCCTACGAGCAGTACTTC.

This clonotype has just a few counts. The rearrangement joins TRBV29-1 to TRBJ1-2; D is unclear. Looked up from germline, CDR1 is SQVTM and CDR2 is ANQGSEA. Trimming left V 4 bases short and J 4 bases short, with 10 bases between. The CDR3 has 12 residues. Here the CDR3 DNA reads TGCAGCGTTGCGGGGAACACCTATGGCTACACCTTC. It is translated as CSVAGNTYGYTF.

On this clonotype: The junction does not match germline at one end; this may be a read error. The rearrangement links TRBV6-5 to TRBJ2-5; TRBD1 might be the D (6 bases). Gene TRBJ2-7 matches the end of the DNA better, so the J call may be wrong. In germline, CDR1 is MNHEY, CDR2 SVGAGI. The CDR3 runs to 14 residues. The CDR3 sequence is CVSSYVTGTYEQYF. In nucleotides, the CDR3 is TGTGTCAGCAGTTACGTTACAGGGACCTACGAGCAGTACTTC.

This chain links TRBV18 with TRBJ1-2; D unresolved. The V gene lost 3 bases and the J gene lost 2 bases, with 7 bases spanning the gap. Looked up from germline, CDR1 is KGHSH and CDR2 is LQKENI. The CDR3 spans 13 residues. The CDR3 coding sequence is TGTGCCAGCTCACCTCGACAAAACTATGGCTACACCTTC. Protein: CASSPRQNYGYTF.

The chain links TRBV7-9 to TRBJ2-1, with D perhaps TRBD1 (6 bases). V lost 3 bases, J lost 15 bases, and 15 bases lay in between. Germline V gene data show CDR1 as SEHNR and CDR2 as FQNEAQ (reference sequence). This CDR3 spans 12 amino acids. CDR3 in DNA: TGTGCCAGCAGCTTTACAGGGTTTTGGGGGTTCTTC. It is translated as CASSFTGFWGFF.

This sequence joins TRBV10-3 and TRBJ2-1; 12 bases map to TRBD2. CDR1 and CDR2 from the germline V gene are ENHRY and SYGVKD. The CDR3 contains 14 residues. V shed 7 bases and J 6 bases; nucleotides not matched to a gene: 4. CDR3 region: CAINLAGGPNEQFF. The CDR3 DNA follows: TGTGCCATCAACCTAGCGGGAGGGCCCAATGAGCAGTTCTTC.

This clonotype was counted only a few times. V gene TRBV4-2 combines with J gene TRBJ2-7, with TRBD2 matching over 9 bases. Germline V CDR1 and CDR2: LGHNA, YNFKEQ. J lost 3 bases, V lost 1 base, and 13 bases had no gene match. This CDR3 comprises 18 residues. For the CDR3, the DNA is TGTGCCAGCAGCCAAGTTTCGGAGGCTAGCGGGAACTTCTACGAGCAGTACTTC. It encodes CASSQVSEASGNFYEQYF.

This clonotype was recorded a few times. The chain combines TRBV7-8 with TRBJ2-1, with D possibly called TRBD1 or TRBD2 (5 bases each). Trimming took 3 bases from V and 13 from J, leaving 28 bases between them. The CDR3 is 17 residues long. CDR1 is SGHVS, CDR2 FQNEAQ, per germline. Written as DNA, the CDR3 is TGTGCCAGCAGCTTGTTCTTGGCGAGTTGGCAGGGAGAGACCCAGTTCTTC. Translation: CASSLFLASWQGETQFF. The full variable domain, in which reference TRBV7-8 and TRBJ2-1 provide the parts outside the CDR3, is GAGVSQSPRYKVAKRGQDVALRCDPISGHVSLFWYQQALGQGPEFLTYFQNEAQLDKSGLPSDRFFAERPEGSVSTLKIQRTQQEDSAVYLCASSLFLASWQGETQFFGPGTRLTVL.

The genes are TRBV12-3 or TRBV12-4 and TRBJ2-1, with 10 nucleotides matching TRBD2. The CDR3 spans 15 residues. Trimming at V came to 3 bases and at J to 4 bases, leaving 3 bases not matched to a gene. The CDR3: CASSFGAGGYNEQFF. The CDR3 coding sequence is TGTGCCAGCAGTTTTGGAGCGGGAGGGTACAATGAGCAGTTCTTC.

V usage is TRBV3-1 and J usage is TRBJ2-4; no definite D call. The end of the DNA fits TRBJ2-5 better, so the J call may be wrong. The V gene's germline CDR1 is LGHDT and CDR2 YNNKEL (reference sequence). The CDR3 is made up of 12 amino acids. In DNA, the CDR3 is TGTGCCAGCAGCCATACCTCTGAGACCCAGTACTTC. Amino acids: CASSHTSETQYF.

V usage is TRBV29-1 and J usage is TRBJ1-2; D not resolved. CDR3 size: 13 residues. Trimming removed 5 bases from V and 4 bases from J, with 14 bases in between. CDR1 is SQVTM and CDR2 is ANQGSEA in the germline V gene. CDR3: CSVIDGKSYGYTF. In nucleotides, the CDR3 is TGCAGCGTTATCGACGGGAAGTCCTATGGCTACACCTTC.

This CDR3 is CASSASDPNTEAFF. CDR3 bases: TGTGCCAGCAGCGCCTCTGACCCGAACACTGAAGCTTTCTTT. The chain recombines TRBV9 with TRBJ1-1; D uncertain. The CDR3 length is 14 residues. The V end lost 3 bases, the J end lost 1 base, and 10 bases lay between the germline ends. Germline values: CDR1 SGDLS, CDR2 YYNGEE.

The chain links TRBV13 to TRBJ2-1; possibly TRBD2 for D (5 bases). The CDR3 totals 16 residues. CDR1 and CDR2 (germline): PRHDT, FYEKMQ (reference sequence). The V gene lost 5 bases and the J gene lost 0 bases, with 14 bases spanning the gap. The CDR3 coding sequence is TGTGCCAGCAGCGGAGGACTCCGAAGCTCCTACAATGAGCAGTTCTTC. Protein product: CASSGGLRSSYNEQFF.

The rearrangement links TRBV7-8 to TRBJ1-5; D is uncertain. V was cut by 0 bases and J by 1 base, with 19 bases left in between. The CDR3 has 19 residues. The germline gives CDR1 SGHVS, CDR2 FQNEAQ. The chain's CDR3 is CASSLAVKGSARSNQPQHF. Written as DNA, the CDR3 is TGTGCCAGCAGCTTAGCGGTCAAGGGTAGCGCGAGAAGCAATCAGCCCCAGCATTTT.

This clonotype was seen a few times. This sequence joins TRBV20-1 and TRBJ2-7; TRBD1 might be the D (5 bases). Germline V gene lookup returns CDR1 DFQATT and CDR2 SNEGSKA (reference sequence). V was clipped by 6 bases and J by 3 bases, with 12 bases between them. The CDR3 is 12 residues long. For the CDR3, the DNA is TGCAGTGCCCTTAGGGGTGACTACGAGCAGTACTTC. Amino acid sequence: CSALRGDYEQYF.

The rearrangement joins TRBV7-9 to TRBJ2-7; the match to TRBD1 covers 10 bases. The J call may be in error: the DNA end matches TRBJ2-5 better. The CDR3 is made up of 15 amino acids. Germline V lookup: CDR1 SEHNR, CDR2 FQNEAQ (reference sequence). The CDR3 loop reads CASSSGTGELKTQYF. CDR3 nucleotides: TGTGCCAGCAGCTCCGGGACAGGGGAACTAAAGACCCAGTACTTC.

J is TRBJ2-5 and V is TRBV12-3 or TRBV12-4; D perhaps matches TRBD1 (6 bases). The CDR3 is 15 amino acids. The V end lost 6 bases, the J end lost 4 bases, and 18 bases lay between the germline ends. CDR3 DNA: TGTGCCAGCAGCTTCAGCCCAGGGGATGGAGAGACCCAGTACTTC. Its translation is CASSFSPGDGETQYF.

The chain employs TRBV6-6 and TRBJ2-1; TRBD2 matches 13 bases. Germline V gene lookup returns CDR1 MNHNY and CDR2 SVGAGI (reference sequence). CDR3 length: 15 amino acids. V was clipped by 6 bases and J by 8 bases; unmatched bases: 7. The CDR3 region is CASRTGLAGADEQFF. In DNA form, the CDR3 reads TGTGCCAGCAGGACTGGACTAGCGGGAGCCGATGAGCAGTTCTTC.

The genes are TRBV20-1 and TRBJ2-3, with D possibly matching TRBD1 (5 bases). The CDR3 has 12 amino acids. From germline, CDR1 is DFQATT and CDR2 SNEGSKA (reference sequence). V was shortened by 5 bases and J by 2 bases, with 8 bases between the two germline ends. The CDR3 spells CSADSLTDTQYF. CDR3 coding DNA: TGCAGTGCTGACAGCCTCACAGATACGCAGTATTTT.